This entry lists 24 T cell receptor beta chains sequenced from one sample in a study of CD8+ T cells in alopecia areata. The authors extracted RNA and reverse transcribed it into cDNA as the sequencing template. Assay used: immunoSEQ multiplex PCR; TCRdb lists only in-frame clones, some missing. This table holds some 100,000 clones, 44% found once. Treatment specified: oral pan-JAK inhibitor, 5-10 mg twice daily. The sample was CD8+ T cells sorted from blood, taken at week 24, from a patient treated with tofacitinib. Source of these receptors: a human donor with alopecia areata.

This sequence joins TRBV9 and TRBJ2-7; no reliable D call. This CDR3 contains 13 residues. Germline CDR1 and CDR2: SGDLS and YYNGEE. V was clipped by 0 bases and J by 2 bases, with 6 bases between them. The CDR3 loop reads CASSVAPAYEQYF. The CDR3 DNA reads TGTGCCAGCAGCGTAGCGCCCGCCTACGAGCAGTACTTC.

This clone has just a few counts. DNA for the CDR3: TGTGCCAGCATTGGGGCTAGCGGAGACAATGAGCAGTTCTTC. Residues: CASIGASGDNEQFF. The chain is built from TRBV11-1 and TRBJ2-1; 7 bases align to TRBD2. Per germline, CDR1 SGHAT and CDR2 FQDESV (reference sequence). This CDR3 spans 14 amino acids. J lost 5 bases, V lost 7 bases, and 8 bases had no gene match.

This clone came up many times. The CDR3 DNA is TGTGCCAGCAGGGAGACTAGCGGCCGACACAATGAGCAGTTCTTC. This sequence encodes CASRETSGRHNEQFF. The V call is TRBV6-5, the J call TRBJ2-1; the match to TRBD2 covers 9 bases. This CDR3 has 15 amino acids. Germline V gene data show CDR1 as MNHEY and CDR2 as SVGAGI. The ends lost 6 bases at V and 5 bases at J; junction bases unmatched: 8.

The chain joins TRBV25-1 to TRBJ1-1; D not resolved. CDR1 MGHDK and CDR2 SYGVNS come from the germline V gene. The CDR3 runs to 15 residues. V dropped 5 bases and J dropped 7 bases, with 20 bases sitting between them. The CDR3 region is CASSSRVQTRGEAFF. CDR3 DNA: TGTGCCAGCAGTAGCCGGGTCCAGACCCGTGGTGAAGCTTTCTTT.

This clone was counted between two and nine times. This chain uses TRBV28 with TRBJ2-5, with D uncertain. CDR1 and CDR2 (germline): MDHEN, SYDVKM. This CDR3 is 16 amino acids long. V gave up 7 bases and J gave up 0 bases, with 18 bases separating them. This CDR3 reads CASNHIKGRDQETQYF. The CDR3 DNA follows: TGTGCCAGCAATCACATAAAGGGCCGGGACCAAGAGACCCAGTACTTC.

The genes are TRBV18 and TRBJ1-2; D may be TRBD1 (5 bases). Trimming shortened V by 3 bases and J by 4 bases, and 12 bases separated the two germline ends. The CDR3 runs 14 residues. Looked up from germline, CDR1 is KGHSH and CDR2 is LQKENI. The CDR3 nucleotides are TGTGCCAGCTCACCCCGGGACGTACTCTATGGCTACACCTTC. Translated, it gives CASSPRDVLYGYTF.

This clone was picked up a small number of times. The gene calls are TRBV27 and TRBJ2-7; unclear D gene. The CDR3 totals 12 residues. CDR1 is MNHEY and CDR2 is SMNVEV in the germline V gene (reference sequence). Trimming stripped 3 bases from V and 4 bases from J, with 7 bases between. The CDR3 sequence is CASSFGGYEQYF. The CDR3, as DNA: TGTGCCAGCAGTTTCGGCGGTTACGAGCAGTACTTC.

In its sample, this clone was seen once. The rearrangement links TRBV7-3 to TRBJ2-1; D is possibly TRBD2 (6 bases). CDR3 size: 14 residues. V lost 0 bases and J lost 8, with 11 bases in between. In germline, CDR1 is SGHTA, CDR2 FQGTGA. The CDR3 DNA is TGTGCCAGCAGCTTAACCGGGAGCCTCGATGAGCAGTTCTTC. This sequence encodes CASSLTGSLDEQFF.

This clone was picked up a small number of times. The chain carries TRBV16 and TRBJ2-1; D might be TRBD1 (6 bases). V shed 1 base and J shed 4 bases, with 11 bases lying between them. The CDR3 sequence is 15 residues long. Germline V gene lookup returns CDR1 KGHSY and CDR2 FQNENV. In DNA, the CDR3 is TGTGCCAGCAGCCAATTCGGACAGCCGTACAATGAGCAGTTCTTC. Its protein product is CASSQFGQPYNEQFF.

This clone was observed a few times. The CDR3 region has the DNA TGTGCCAGCAGCTTAGAAGCAGGTTCTAACTATGGCTACACCTTC. It specifies CASSLEAGSNYGYTF. The V and J genes are TRBV7-9 and TRBJ1-2; no definite D call. CDR1 is SEHNR and CDR2 is FQNEAQ in the germline V gene (reference sequence). CDR3 length: 15 amino acids. Trimming took off 1 base at V and 0 bases at J, with 9 bases between the two ends.

J is TRBJ1-2 and V is TRBV6-6; unclear D gene. CDR3 length: 15 residues. V lost 2 bases to trimming and J lost 2 bases, with 12 bases between them. The germline CDR1 and CDR2 sequences are MNHNY and SVGAGI (reference sequence). The CDR3 DNA follows: TGTGCCAGCAGTTACCTCCCGTTCGACAACTATGGCTACACCTTC. The encoded protein is CASSYLPFDNYGYTF.

This clone has only one observation. The V gene is TRBV7-3, the J gene TRBJ2-5; 8 nucleotides match TRBD1. This CDR3 is built from 15 residues. V lost 1 base and J lost 11; bases outside the gene matches: 12. The germline CDR1 and CDR2 sequences are SGHTA and FQGTGA. CDR3 nucleotide sequence: TGTGCCAGCAGCTTAAAGGGGACAGGCGGGGCGGAGCAGTACTTC. Translating it yields CASSLKGTGGAEQYF.

The chain joins TRBV29-1 to TRBJ2-5, with 12 bases matching TRBD1. In germline, CDR1 is SQVTM, CDR2 ANQGSEA. CDR3 length equals 15 residues. V lost 6 bases to trimming and J lost 4 bases; unmatched junction nucleotides: 9. The CDR3 reads CSVSGTGGDGETQYF. The CDR3, as DNA: TGCAGCGTCTCCGGGACAGGGGGCGACGGAGAGACCCAGTACTTC.

Only a few counts were recorded for this clone. The V and J genes are TRBV9 and TRBJ1-1; 10 nucleotides agree with TRBD1. The CDR3 extends over 16 amino acids. V lost 3 bases and J lost 3; bases outside the gene matches: 8. Per germline, CDR1 SGDLS and CDR2 YYNGEE. The CDR3 spells CASSASGTGVYTEAFF. CDR3 bases: TGTGCCAGCAGCGCGAGCGGGACAGGGGTTTACACTGAAGCTTTCTTT.

This sequence joins TRBV7-9 and TRBJ2-7; D unresolved. Trimming removed 6 bases at V and 0 bases at J, with 9 bases between. CDR3 length: 13 residues. Germline lookup yields CDR1 SEHNR and CDR2 FQNEAQ (reference sequence). CDR3 nucleotides: TGTGCCAGCAGTTGGGCTAACTCCTACGAGCAGTACTTC. Protein sequence: CASSWANSYEQYF.

To note about this clone: A read error may produce the germline difference seen at one junction end. The chain carries TRBV30 and TRBJ1-5; no reliable D call. Germline V gene data show CDR1 as GTSNPN and CDR2 as SVGIG (reference sequence). The CDR3 consists of 15 residues. The CDR3 protein is CAWSEGVGFNRPQHF. CDR3 coding DNA: TGTGCCTGGAGTGAGGGCGTGGGGTTCAATCGGCCCCAGCATTTT.

V is TRBV4-1 and J is TRBJ2-7; 8 positions agree with TRBD1. Per the germline V gene, CDR1 is MGHRA and CDR2 is YSYEKL. The CDR3 runs to 15 residues. The trim removed 1 base at V and 3 bases at J, leaving 5 bases unmatched. The CDR3 region is CASSQVDTGGYEQYF. The CDR3 coding sequence is TGCGCCAGCAGCCAAGTCGATACAGGGGGCTACGAGCAGTACTTC.

The rearrangement uses TRBV7-9 and TRBJ2-7; tentatively, D is TRBD2 (5 bases). V lost 5 bases and J lost 4, with 12 bases in between. In germline, CDR1 is SEHNR, CDR2 FQNEAQ (reference sequence). The CDR3 runs to 13 residues. CDR3 bases: TGTGCCAGCAGCGCCGGACTGGTTTACGAGCAGTACTTC. It is translated as CASSAGLVYEQYF.

This clone was recorded a few times. The chain uses TRBV11-2 and TRBJ2-3; no clear D gene. Germline loops: CDR1 SGHAT, CDR2 FQNNGV. Trimming left V 4 bases short and J 6 bases short, with 5 bases between. The CDR3 length is 11 residues. In DNA, the CDR3 is TGTGCCAGCAGCTATTTTGATACGCAGTATTTT. As protein: CASSYFDTQYF.

The V call is TRBV2, the J call TRBJ1-1, with D unresolved. This CDR3 has 13 residues. Germline assignment: CDR1 SNHLY and CDR2 FYNNEI. V was pared by 7 bases and J by 4 bases, with 13 bases between. This chain's CDR3 is CASIIHSGTEAFF. The CDR3 DNA follows: TGTGCCAGCATTATACACAGTGGCACTGAAGCTTTCTTT. Looking up the rest from reference TRBV2 and TRBJ1-1 gives the full variable domain: EPEVTQTPSHQVTQMGQEVILRCVPISNHLYFYWYRQILGQKVEFLVSFYNNEISEKSEIFDDQFSVERPDGSNFTLKIRSTKLEDSAMYFCASIIHSGTEAFFGQGTRLTVV.

This chain joins TRBV18 and TRBJ2-2; TRBD1 matches at 7 bases. CDR1 is KGHSH and CDR2 is LQKENI in the germline V gene. This CDR3 region has 13 residues. The V segment lost 3 bases and the J segment 15 bases; nucleotides outside the gene matches: 10. This chain's CDR3 is CASSPGDRGKLFF. Here the CDR3 DNA reads TGTGCCAGCTCACCGGGGGACAGAGGAAAGTTGTTTTTT.

The chain employs TRBV27 and TRBJ1-2; 10 bases match TRBD1. The CDR3 totals 14 residues. CDR1 and CDR2 from the germline V gene are MNHEY and SMNVEV (reference sequence). V dropped 4 bases and J dropped 7; count of bases not matched to a gene: 6. Here the CDR3 reads CASSSGTGVGGYTF. The CDR3 DNA follows: TGTGCCAGCAGTTCCGGGACAGGGGTCGGTGGCTACACCTTC.

CDR3 residues: CASFAPLAGTYEQYF. CDR3 in DNA: TGTGCCAGCTTCGCCCCGCTAGCGGGAACCTACGAGCAGTACTTC. The chain employs TRBV11-2 and TRBJ2-7; 9 bases line up with TRBD2. This CDR3 contains 15 residues. Per the germline V gene, CDR1 is SGHAT and CDR2 is FQNNGV. Germline trimming cut 8 bases from V and 2 bases from J; bases unmatched to any gene: 10.

The rearrangement joins TRBV4-1 to TRBJ1-1; perhaps TRBD1 as D (5 bases). Between the trimmed V and J ends, which lost 7 bases and 0 bases, there was a span of 12 bases. The CDR3 is made up of 14 amino acids. Germline assignment: CDR1 MGHRA and CDR2 YSYEKL. DNA of the CDR3: TGCGCCAGCACCCCTAGGGGTATGAACACTGAAGCTTTCTTT. This sequence encodes CASTPRGMNTEAFF.